The entry below describes one T cell receptor beta chain. There are 14 residues in the CDR3. Germline CDR1 reads GTSNPN; CDR2 reads SVGIG (reference sequence). The trim removed 5 bases at V and 1 base at J, leaving 5 bases unmatched. The source of the sample is a study of cytomegalovirus exposure and HLA in healthy donors. The PCR made use of 60 Vbeta and 13 Jbeta primers. Using immunoSEQ multiplex PCR, the repertoire was profiled, and TCRdb retains in-frame clones only, with some absent. This repertoire shows around 130,000 clones, roughly four fifths found once; its top ten account for roughly 1.1%.

The specimen sequenced was PBMCs. This clonotype was obtained from a boy aged 5-17 years in good health and CMV-seronegative. The chain couples TRBV30 to TRBJ2-7; 10 bases fit TRBD1. The CDR3 reads CAWEGTGVSYEQYF. The CDR3 nucleotides are TGTGCCTGGGAAGGGACAGGGGTATCCTACGAGCAGTACTTC. Together with reference TRBV30 and TRBJ2-7, the CDR3 gives the full variable domain: SQTIHQWPATLVQPVGSPLSLECTVEGTSNPNLYWYRQAAGRGLQLLFYSVGIGQISSEVPQNLSASRPQDRQFILSSKKLLLSDSGFYLCAWEGTGVSYEQYFGPGTRLTVT.